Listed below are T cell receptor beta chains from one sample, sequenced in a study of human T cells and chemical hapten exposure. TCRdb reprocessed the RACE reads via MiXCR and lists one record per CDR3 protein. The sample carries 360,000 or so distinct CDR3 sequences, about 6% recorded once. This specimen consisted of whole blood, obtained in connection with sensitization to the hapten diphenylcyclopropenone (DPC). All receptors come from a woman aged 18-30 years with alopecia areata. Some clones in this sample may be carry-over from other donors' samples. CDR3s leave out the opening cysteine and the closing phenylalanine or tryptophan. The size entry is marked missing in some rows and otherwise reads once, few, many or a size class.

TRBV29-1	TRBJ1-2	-	SVANRGQNYGYT
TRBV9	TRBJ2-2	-	ASSAQGTNTGELF
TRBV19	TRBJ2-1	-	ASSISGTRPSYNEQF
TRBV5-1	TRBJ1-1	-	ASSLDREDGEAF
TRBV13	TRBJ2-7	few	ASSLGRASYEQY
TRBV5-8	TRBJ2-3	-	ASSLEFFGLQAADTQY
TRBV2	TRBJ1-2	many	ASSGEGNLNGYT
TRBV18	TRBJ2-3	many	ASSPHEGLGHLSTDTQY
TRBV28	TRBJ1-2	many	ASSLIQGRGRYT
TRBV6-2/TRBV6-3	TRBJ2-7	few	ASTNSPNEQY
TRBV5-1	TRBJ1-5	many	ASSLYSNQPQH
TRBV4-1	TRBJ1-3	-	ASSFRQSGNTIY
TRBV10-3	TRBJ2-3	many	AISGQRGGRPTQY
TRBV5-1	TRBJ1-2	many	ASSLTGTGGLYGYT
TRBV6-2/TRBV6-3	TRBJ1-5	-	ASSRDTQPQH
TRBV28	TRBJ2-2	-	ASTLQPGELF
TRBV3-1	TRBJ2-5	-	ASSHLASETQY
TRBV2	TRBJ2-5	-	ASSEMQIQETQY
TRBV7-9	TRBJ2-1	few	ASSLAGASSYNEQF